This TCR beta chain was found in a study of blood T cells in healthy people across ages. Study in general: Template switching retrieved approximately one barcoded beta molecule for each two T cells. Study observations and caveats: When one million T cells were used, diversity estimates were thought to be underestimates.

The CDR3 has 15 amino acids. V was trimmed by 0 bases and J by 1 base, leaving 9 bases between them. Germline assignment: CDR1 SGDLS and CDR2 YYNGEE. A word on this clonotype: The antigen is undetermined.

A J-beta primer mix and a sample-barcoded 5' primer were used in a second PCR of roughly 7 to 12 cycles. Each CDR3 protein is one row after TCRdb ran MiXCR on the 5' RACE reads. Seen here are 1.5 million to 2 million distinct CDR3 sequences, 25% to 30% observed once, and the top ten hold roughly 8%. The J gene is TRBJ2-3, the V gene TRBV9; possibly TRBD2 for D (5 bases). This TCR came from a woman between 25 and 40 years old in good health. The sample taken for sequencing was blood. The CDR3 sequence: CASSVAGSGTDTQYF. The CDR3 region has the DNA TGTGCCAGCAGCGTAGCGGGATCTGGCACAGATACGCAGTATTTT.